The following is a TCR beta chain sequence with its context. These data originate in a study of CD8 T cells in ankylosing spondylitis. Quantitative 5'-RACE was performed with molecular barcodes, and it yielded the TCR beta libraries. From the 5' RACE reads, TCRdb called clonotypes with MiXCR, one entry per CDR3 protein. The profile shows about 250,000 distinct CDR3 sequences, 32% of them singletons. V dropped 7 bases and J dropped 4 bases, with 18 bases sitting between them. The CDR3 covers 15 residues. The receptor's source is a male donor with ankylosing spondylitis or in good health (not recorded which). The V call is TRBV12-3 or TRBV12-4, the J call TRBJ2-3; D possibly corresponds to TRBD1 (5 bases). Material for sequencing was blood, either unsorted or a sorted T cell fraction (not recorded which). This CDR3 reads CASTTPGSLADTQYF. In DNA form, the CDR3 reads TGTGCCAGCACCACTCCAGGGTCATTGGCAGATACGCAGTATTTT.